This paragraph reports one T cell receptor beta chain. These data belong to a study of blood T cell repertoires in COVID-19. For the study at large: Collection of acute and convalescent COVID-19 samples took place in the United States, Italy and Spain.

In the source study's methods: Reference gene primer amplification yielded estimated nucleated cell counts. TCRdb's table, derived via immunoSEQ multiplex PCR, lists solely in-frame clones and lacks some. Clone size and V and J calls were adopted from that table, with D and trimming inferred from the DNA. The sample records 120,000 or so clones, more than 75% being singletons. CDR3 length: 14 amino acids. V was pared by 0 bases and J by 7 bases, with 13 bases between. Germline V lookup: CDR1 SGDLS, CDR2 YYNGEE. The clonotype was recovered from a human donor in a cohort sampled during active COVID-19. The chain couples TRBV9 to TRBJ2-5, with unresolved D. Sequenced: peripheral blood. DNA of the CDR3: TGTGCCAGCAGCGTAGTTAGTAGTCGAGGGACCCAGTACTTC. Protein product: CASSVVSSRGTQYF.